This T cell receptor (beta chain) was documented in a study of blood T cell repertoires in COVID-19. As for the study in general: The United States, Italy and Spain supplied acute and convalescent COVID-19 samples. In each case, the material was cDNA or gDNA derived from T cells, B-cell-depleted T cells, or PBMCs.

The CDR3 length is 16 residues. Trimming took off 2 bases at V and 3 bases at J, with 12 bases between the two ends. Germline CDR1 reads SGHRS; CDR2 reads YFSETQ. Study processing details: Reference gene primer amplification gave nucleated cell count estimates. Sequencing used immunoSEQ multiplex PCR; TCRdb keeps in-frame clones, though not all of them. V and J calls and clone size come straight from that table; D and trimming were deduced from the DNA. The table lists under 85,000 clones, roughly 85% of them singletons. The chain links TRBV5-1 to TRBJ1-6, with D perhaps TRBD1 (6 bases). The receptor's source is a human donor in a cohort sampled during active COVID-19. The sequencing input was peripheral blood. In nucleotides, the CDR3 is TGCGCCAGCAGCTTAGCAGGGGTCCGCTATAATTCACCCCTCCACTTT. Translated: CASSLAGVRYNSPLHF.